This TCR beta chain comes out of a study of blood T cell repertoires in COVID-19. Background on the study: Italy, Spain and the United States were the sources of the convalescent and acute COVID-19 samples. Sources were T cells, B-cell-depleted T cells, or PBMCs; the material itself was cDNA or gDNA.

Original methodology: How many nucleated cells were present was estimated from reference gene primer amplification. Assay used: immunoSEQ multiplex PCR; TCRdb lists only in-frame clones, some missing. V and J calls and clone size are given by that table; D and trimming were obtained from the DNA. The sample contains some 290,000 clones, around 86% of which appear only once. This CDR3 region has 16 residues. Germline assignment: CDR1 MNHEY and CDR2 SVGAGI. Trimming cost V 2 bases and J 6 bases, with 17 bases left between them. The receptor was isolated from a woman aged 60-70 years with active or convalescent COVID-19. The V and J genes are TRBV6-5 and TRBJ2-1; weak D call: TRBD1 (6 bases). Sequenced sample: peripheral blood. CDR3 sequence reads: CASSYPRDTLFNEQFF. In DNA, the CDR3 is TGTGCCAGCAGTTACCCCCGGGACACACTCTTCAATGAGCAGTTCTTC.